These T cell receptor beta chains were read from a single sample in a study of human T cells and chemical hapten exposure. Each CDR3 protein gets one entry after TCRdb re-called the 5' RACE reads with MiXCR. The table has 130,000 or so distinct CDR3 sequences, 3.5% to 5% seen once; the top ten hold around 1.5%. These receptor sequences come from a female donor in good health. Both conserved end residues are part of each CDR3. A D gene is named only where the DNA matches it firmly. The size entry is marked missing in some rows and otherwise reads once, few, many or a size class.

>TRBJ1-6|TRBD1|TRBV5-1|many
TGCGCCAGCAGCCTGGCCGGACAGGGGAATAATTCACCCCTCCACTTT
CASSLAGQGNNSPLHF
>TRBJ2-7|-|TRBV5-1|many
TGCGCCAGCAGCTTGGCCGTAGGCAGGGGAGGGCTTATCACCTACGAGCAGTACTTC
CASSLAVGRGGLITYEQYF
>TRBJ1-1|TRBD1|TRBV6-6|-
TGTGCCAGCAGTTACGGTTTTAAGCAGGGGGCGATCAACACTGAAGCTTTCTTT
CASSYGFKQGAINTEAFF
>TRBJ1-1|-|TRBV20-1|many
TGCAGTGCTAGAAAAGAGTTGGGGACTGAAGCTTTCTTT
CSARKELGTEAFF
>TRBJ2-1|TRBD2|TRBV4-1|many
TGCGCCAGCAGCCAAGATGGAGCGGGGGGCTTCAATGAGCAGTTCTTC
CASSQDGAGGFNEQFF
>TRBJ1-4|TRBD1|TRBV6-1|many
TGTGCCAGCACTTTCACAGGGGGCGGCGGGAATGAAAAACTGTTTTTT
CASTFTGGGGNEKLFF
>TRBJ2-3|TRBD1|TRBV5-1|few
TGCGCCAGCAGTCGAGGACAGGCTAGCACAGATACGCAGTATTTT
CASSRGQASTDTQYF
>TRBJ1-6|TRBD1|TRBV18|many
TGTGCCAGCTCACCTATGACCCCCGGGACAGCTGGGTCACCCCTCCACTTT
CASSPMTPGTAGSPLHF
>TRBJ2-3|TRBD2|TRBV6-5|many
TGTGCCAGCACTGGGGGGGGTACGCAGTATTTT
CASTGGGTQYF
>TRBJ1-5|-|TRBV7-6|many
TGTGCCAGCAGCCAAGTACAGGGTTCAGATCAGCCCCAGCATTTT
CASSQVQGSDQPQHF
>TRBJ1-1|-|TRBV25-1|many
TGTGCCAGCAAGCTATTTACTGAAGCTTTCTTT
CASKLFTEAFF
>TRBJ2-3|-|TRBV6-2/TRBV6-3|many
TGTGCCAGCAGCCCCCGGGGGGCTCCTTACACAGATACGCAGTATTTT
CASSPRGAPYTDTQYF
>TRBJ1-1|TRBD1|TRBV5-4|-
TGTGCCAGTCAACAGGGGAAGTGGAACACTGAAGCTTTCTTT
CASQQGKWNTEAFF
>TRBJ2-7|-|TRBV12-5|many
TGTGCTAGTGGTTTTTTGCCCTACGAGCAGTACTTC
CASGFLPYEQYF
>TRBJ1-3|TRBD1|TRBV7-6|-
TGTGCCAGCAGCCCAGACCCCGGACAGGATCTCTCTGGAAACACCATATATTTT
CASSPDPGQDLSGNTIYF
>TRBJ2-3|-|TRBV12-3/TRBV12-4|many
TGTGCCAGCAGTCTGTCCCCTAGAGATACGCAGTATTTT
CASSLSPRDTQYF
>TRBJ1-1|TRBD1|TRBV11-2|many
TGTGCCAGCAGCCTAAGACAGGGCATGAACACTGAAGCTTTCTTT
CASSLRQGMNTEAFF
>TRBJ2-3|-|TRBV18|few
TGTGCCAGCTCACCACGCGGTAACACAGATACGCAGTATTTT
CASSPRGNTDTQYF
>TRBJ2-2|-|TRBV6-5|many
TGTGCCAGCAGTTACTCGTGGCAGGGGCTCAACACCGGGGAGCTGTTTTTT
CASSYSWQGLNTGELFF
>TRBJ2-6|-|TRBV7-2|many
TGTGCCAGCAGCTTGCAGGGAGCTGGGGCCAACGTCCTGACTTTC
CASSLQGAGANVLTF
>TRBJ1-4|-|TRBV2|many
TGTGCCAGCACGGTCCGGACAGATAATGAAAAACTGTTTTTT
CASTVRTDNEKLFF
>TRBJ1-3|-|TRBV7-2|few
TGTGCCAGCAGCTTACAGGGCCCTGGTTCTGGAAACACCATATATTTT
CASSLQGPGSGNTIYF